These 16 T cell receptor beta chains came from one sample sequenced in a study of OX40 agonist ivuxolimab in advanced cancers. The method was immunoSEQ multiplex PCR; TCRdb's version includes in-frame clones alone and lacks a portion of them. The sample lists 65,000 to 80,000 clones, approximately 91% occurring once. Here the sequenced sample was CD4+ or CD8+ T cells sorted from blood, taken in a trial of the OX40 agonist ivuxolimab. The source is an adult with an advanced solid tumor such as melanoma, head and neck, liver or kidney cancer.

V is TRBV6-5 and J is TRBJ1-2, with TRBD1 matching 8 bases. V shed 0 bases and J 7 bases; nucleotides not matched to a gene: 1. Germline V gene sequence: CDR1 MNHEY, CDR2 SVGAGI. The CDR3 runs to 13 residues. In DNA, the CDR3 is TGTGCCAGCAGTTACTCGGGACAGGCTGGCTACACCTTC. It yields the protein CASSYSGQAGYTF.

This clone was counted once. CDR3 in amino acids: CATSRDKGLAGEETQYF. The CDR3 DNA follows: TGTGCCACCAGCAGAGATAAGGGACTAGCGGGAGAAGAGACCCAGTACTTC. This sequence joins TRBV15 and TRBJ2-5; 14 bases are shared with TRBD2. Germline V lookup: CDR1 LNHNV, CDR2 YYDKDF (reference sequence). Trimming at V came to 0 bases and at J to 3 bases, leaving 3 bases not matched to a gene. The CDR3 runs to 17 residues.

V usage is TRBV7-2 and J usage is TRBJ2-3; perhaps TRBD1 as D (5 bases). The length of the CDR3 is 15 residues. Trimming removed 3 bases at V and 2 bases at J, with 12 bases between. The V gene's germline CDR1 is SGHTA and CDR2 FQGNSA. As DNA, the CDR3 is TGTGCCAGCAGCTTTTTAGGGGCCTTCACAGATACGCAGTATTTT. Protein: CASSFLGAFTDTQYF. Supplemented by reference TRBV7-2 and TRBJ2-3, the full variable domain reads GAGVSQSPSNKVTEKGKDVELRCDPISGHTALYWYRQSLGQGLEFLIYFQGNSAPDKSGLPSDRFSAERTGGSVSTLTIQRTQQEDSAVYLCASSFLGAFTDTQYFGPGTRLTVL.

The chain combines TRBV5-1 with TRBJ1-4; tentatively, D is TRBD1 (6 bases). The CDR3 consists of 15 residues. The V gene's germline CDR1 is SGHRS and CDR2 YFSETQ. The V end lost 4 bases, the J end lost 3 bases, and 13 bases lay between the germline ends. The CDR3: CASSRGRPSNEKLFF. CDR3 bases: TGCGCCAGCAGCCGGGGGCGACCCTCTAATGAAAAACTGTTTTTT.

The J gene is TRBJ2-1, the V gene TRBV19; 10 bases are a match to TRBD2. V was clipped by 3 bases and J by 2 bases; unmatched bases: 7. Germline-derived CDR1 and CDR2 are LNHDA and SQIVND (reference sequence). The CDR3 sequence is 17 residues long. The CDR3: CASSIGLAGAPYNEQFF. CDR3 nucleotides: TGTGCCAGTAGTATCGGGCTAGCGGGGGCACCCTACAATGAGCAGTTCTTC.

This rearrangement joins TRBV6-5 to TRBJ2-3; 9 bases map to TRBD2. V lost 2 bases, J lost 1 base, and 4 bases stayed unmatched. The CDR3 covers 16 residues. CDR1 MNHEY and CDR2 SVGAGI come from the germline V gene. The CDR3 protein is CASSYRQRGGTDTQYF. The CDR3 region has the DNA TGTGCCAGCAGTTACCGACAGCGGGGGGGCACAGATACGCAGTATTTT.

The DNA for the CDR3 is TGCGCCAGCAGCCCGGGGAGCAATCAGCCCCAGCATTTT. It translates to CASSPGSNQPQHF. V gene TRBV5-1 combines with J gene TRBJ1-5; D unclear. Between the trimmed V and J ends, which lost 4 bases and 1 base, there was a span of 6 bases. The CDR3 is 13 residues long. Germline assignment: CDR1 SGHRS and CDR2 YFSETQ.

The rearrangement links TRBV7-2 to TRBJ2-6; D is undetermined. The ends were cut back, 2 bases at V and 1 base at J, with 9 bases in the middle. The V gene's germline CDR1 is SGHTA and CDR2 FQGNSA. The CDR3 extends over 16 amino acids. The CDR3 sequence is CASSLHQTSGANVLTF. The CDR3 nucleotides read TGTGCCAGCAGCTTACACCAAACGTCTGGGGCCAACGTCCTGACTTTC.

V usage is TRBV15 and J usage is TRBJ1-2; D is possibly TRBD1 (5 bases). Germline V gene sequence: CDR1 LNHNV, CDR2 YYDKDF (reference sequence). This CDR3 has 16 residues. The ends were cut back, 4 bases at V and 8 bases at J, with 23 bases in the middle. The CDR3 is CATSTPRVLTVEGYTF. The DNA of the CDR3 is TGTGCCACCAGCACCCCCAGGGTATTGACGGTCGAGGGCTACACCTTC.

In its sample, this clone was seen a few times. The rearrangement uses TRBV11-3 and TRBJ2-5; D not certain. The V gene lost 5 bases and the J gene lost 2 bases, with 6 bases spanning the gap. The germline V gene has CDR1 SGHNT and CDR2 YENEEA. The CDR3 is made up of 12 amino acids. CDR3 coding DNA: TGTGCCAGCAGCCCAAATCAAGAGACCCAGTACTTC. This sequence encodes CASSPNQETQYF.

The V gene is TRBV6-6, the J gene TRBJ2-1, with 7 bases lining up with TRBD2. Unmatched junction bases numbered 7, after V lost 3 bases and J lost 8 bases. Germline V lookup: CDR1 MNHNY, CDR2 SVGAGI (reference sequence). The CDR3 length is 14 residues. CDR3 nucleotides: TGTGCCAGCAGTTATAGACTAGCCTCCGATGAGCAGTTCTTC. Translated, it gives CASSYRLASDEQFF.

This chain joins TRBV7-6 and TRBJ2-5; no clear D. This CDR3 has 11 residues. Germline V lookup: CDR1 SGHVS, CDR2 FNYEAQ. Trimming removed 2 bases at V and 2 bases at J, with 0 bases between. CDR3 in DNA: TGTGCCAGCAGCTTACAAGAGACCCAGTACTTC. Its translation is CASSLQETQYF.

CDR3 loop: CASNSFPGVHGYTF. As DNA, the CDR3 is TGTGCCAGCAACTCCTTCCCCGGAGTCCATGGCTACACCTTC. The chain joins TRBV6-5 to TRBJ1-2; D gene ambiguous. This CDR3 contains 14 residues. Trimming removed 7 bases at V and 6 bases at J, with 18 bases between. The germline V gene encodes CDR1 MNHEY and CDR2 SVGAGI.

This chain connects TRBV28 to TRBJ2-3; 12 bases map to TRBD2. The CDR3 loop spans 14 amino acids. The germline V gene encodes CDR1 MDHEN and CDR2 SYDVKM. V shed 6 bases, J shed 8 bases, and the junction held 6 bases outside the gene matches. The CDR3 region is CASSPSGRAGTQYF. CDR3 nucleotide sequence: TGTGCCAGCAGCCCTAGCGGGAGGGCCGGTACGCAGTATTTT.

The rearrangement uses TRBV19 and TRBJ2-1; D unresolved. CDR3 length equals 13 residues. The germline CDR1 and CDR2 sequences are LNHDA and SQIVND (reference sequence). Trimming left V 2 bases short and J 3 bases short, with 5 bases between. The DNA for the CDR3 is TGTGCCAGTAGTATAAATAGCTACAATGAGCAGTTCTTC. This translates into CASSINSYNEQFF.

The rearrangement joins TRBV6-6 to TRBJ1-1; 9 bases are shared with TRBD1. The CDR3 loop spans 16 amino acids. V dropped 2 bases and J dropped 6; count of bases not matched to a gene: 10. CDR1 and CDR2 from the germline V gene are MNHNY and SVGAGI (reference sequence). CDR3 DNA sequence: TGTGCCAGCAGTTACCCCGGACAGGGGCCGAGGCCTGAAGCTTTCTTT. Its translation: CASSYPGQGPRPEAFF.